These 20 T cell receptor beta chains share one sample of origin, sequenced in a study of shared clonotypes between healthy human individuals. Profiled with immunoSEQ multiplex PCR; TCRdb holds only in-frame clones, not every one. The table has about 2.4 million clones, roughly 93% seen once. Sequencing input: naive CD4+ T cells from PBMCs. Noted subset: CD45RA+ positively selected. The receptors stem from a man younger than 35 in good health. Some clones in this sample may be carry-over from other donors' samples.

The rearrangement links TRBV9 to TRBJ2-1, with D tentatively TRBD1 or TRBD2 (6 bases each). The CDR3 length is 14 residues. V was pared by 10 bases and J by 0 bases, with 14 bases between. CDR1 is SGDLS and CDR2 is YYNGEE in the germline V gene. The CDR3 here is CASRGTNSYNEQFF. The DNA for the CDR3 is TGTGCCTCACGCGGGACAAACTCCTACAATGAGCAGTTCTTC.

V usage is TRBV7-6 and J usage is TRBJ2-7; the D gene could be TRBD1 or TRBD2 (5 bases each). The V and J ends lost 5 bases and 7 bases respectively, with 18 bases between them. Germline V gene lookup returns CDR1 SGHVS and CDR2 FNYEAQ. CDR3 length equals 14 residues. The CDR3 spells CASSIYPGPGEQYF. CDR3 in DNA: TGTGCCAGCAGCATATACCCGGGGCCAGGGGAGCAGTACTTC.

V is TRBV5-1 and J is TRBJ2-3; the D gene is possibly TRBD2 (6 bases). V dropped 4 bases and J dropped 2 bases, with 17 bases sitting between them. The CDR3 loop spans 16 amino acids. CDR1 and CDR2 (germline): SGHRS, YFSETQ. The CDR3 reads CASSRREPKNTDTQYF. CDR3 DNA: TGCGCCAGCAGCAGGAGGGAGCCAAAAAACACAGATACGCAGTATTTT.

The sample holds a few counts of this clone. The CDR3 DNA reads TGTGCCAGCAGCGTCGGGACAGATAATCAGCCCCAGCATTTT. Translated: CASSVGTDNQPQHF. The rearrangement joins TRBV9 to TRBJ1-5; TRBD1 matches at 7 bases. The CDR3 loop spans 14 amino acids. The trim removed 2 bases at V and 4 bases at J, leaving 3 bases unmatched. Germline-derived CDR1 and CDR2 are SGDLS and YYNGEE.

The V call is TRBV6-6, the J call TRBJ1-2; D is undetermined. Deletions cut 8 bases from V and 4 bases from J, with 11 bases between. The CDR3 is made up of 12 amino acids. CDR1 is MNHNY and CDR2 is SVGAGI in the germline V gene (reference sequence). The CDR3 here is CASSAVLYGYTF. The CDR3 DNA is TGTGCCAGCTCGGCAGTGCTCTATGGCTACACCTTC.

As regards this clone: This CDR3 is also generated by other DNA sequences in the sample. The rearrangement joins TRBV28 to TRBJ2-7; 9 bases line up with TRBD1. Trimming took 9 bases from V and 2 from J; bases not matched to a gene: 2. The CDR3 runs 12 residues. Germline CDR1 and CDR2: MDHEN and SYDVKM. For the CDR3, the DNA is TGTGCCAGTGGGGACAGGGCCTACGAGCAGTACTTC. Residues: CASGDRAYEQYF.

With respect to this clone: A read error may account for a junction end that differs from germline. V and J are TRBV7-2 and TRBJ2-1; 7 bases align to TRBD2. CDR3 length: 14 residues. In germline, CDR1 is SGHTA, CDR2 FQGNSA. The CDR3 region is CASSFAGEYTEQFF. In nucleotides, the CDR3 is TGTGCCAGCAGCTTTGCGGGAGAGTACACTGAGCAGTTCTTC.

The gene calls are TRBV2 and TRBJ2-7; D is perhaps TRBD2 (7 bases). Deletions cut 7 bases from V and 3 bases from J, with 19 bases between. CDR3 size: 15 residues. Germline CDR1 reads SNHLY; CDR2 reads FYNNEI. CDR3 DNA sequence: TGTGCCAGCACCCCTGGGGGGGCGCGTATCTACGAGCAGTACTTC. Translating it yields CASTPGGARIYEQYF.

The V and J genes are TRBV28 and TRBJ2-4; 8 positions agree with TRBD2. The CDR3 consists of 14 residues. CDR1 is MDHEN, CDR2 SYDVKM, per germline. With V trimmed by 3 bases and J by 4 bases, 2 bases remained unmatched. The CDR3 region is CASSFRGGKNIQYF. The CDR3 DNA sequence: TGTGCCAGCAGTTTCCGGGGGGGTAAAAACATTCAGTACTTC.

The rearrangement links TRBV5-1 to TRBJ2-5, with D possibly TRBD2 on 5 matching bases. Looked up from germline, CDR1 is SGHRS and CDR2 is YFSETQ. The V gene lost 4 bases and the J gene lost 5 bases, with 12 bases spanning the gap. This CDR3 contains 13 residues. CDR3 loop: CASSASPGETQYF. The CDR3 DNA follows: TGCGCCAGCAGCGCTTCCCCGGGGGAGACCCAGTACTTC.

The V gene is TRBV30, the J gene TRBJ2-6; no clear D gene. Germline CDR1 is GTSNPN and CDR2 is SVGIG (reference sequence). Trimming left V 3 bases short and J 2 bases short, with 5 bases between. CDR3 size: 13 residues. CDR3 sequence: CAWRPPGANVLTF. CDR3 sequence (DNA): TGTGCCTGGAGGCCCCCTGGGGCCAACGTCCTGACTTTC.

J is TRBJ2-2 and V is TRBV28; D is possibly TRBD2 (5 bases). CDR1 and CDR2 from the germline V gene are MDHEN and SYDVKM. Between the trimmed V and J ends, which lost 6 bases and 4 bases, there was a span of 15 bases. CDR3 length equals 15 residues. The CDR3 DNA sequence: TGTGCCAGCAGGCCGGGCGGGCTGAGCACCGGGGAGCTGTTTTTT. Translated: CASRPGGLSTGELFF.

V is TRBV9 and J is TRBJ2-5; 8 bases fit TRBD2. CDR1 is SGDLS, CDR2 YYNGEE, per germline. The CDR3 contains 16 residues. After removal of 4 bases from V and 4 bases from J, the junction contained 12 bases not matched to a gene. The CDR3 region has the DNA TGTGCCAGCAGCCCCGATACGGGAGGGCCGCCAGAGACCCAGTACTTC. Protein sequence: CASSPDTGGPPETQYF. The full variable domain, in which reference TRBV9 and TRBJ2-5 provide the parts outside the CDR3, is DSGVTQTPKHLITATGQRVTLRCSPRSGDLSVYWYQQSLDQGLQFLIQYYNGEERAKGNILERFSAQQFPDLHSELNLSSLELGDSALYFCASSPDTGGPPETQYFGPGTRLLVL.

V usage is TRBV29-1 and J usage is TRBJ2-7, with 7 bases lining up with TRBD2. CDR1 and CDR2 (germline): SQVTM, ANQGSEA. After removal of 7 bases from V and 4 bases from J, the junction contained 7 bases not matched to a gene. The CDR3 contains 12 residues. Written as DNA, the CDR3 is TGCAGCGCCCAGACTAGCCGATACGAGCAGTACTTC. This gives the protein CSAQTSRYEQYF.

This chain uses TRBV2 with TRBJ1-2, with D perhaps TRBD1 (5 bases). The CDR3 covers 15 residues. Germline loops: CDR1 SNHLY, CDR2 FYNNEI. Trimming removed 6 bases from V and 6 bases from J, with 20 bases in between. This CDR3 reads CASRASGRAPNGYTF. The CDR3 coding sequence is TGTGCCAGCAGAGCAAGCGGCAGGGCTCCAAATGGCTACACCTTC.

The rearrangement links TRBV2 to TRBJ1-1; D remains ambiguous. Germline-derived CDR1 and CDR2 are SNHLY and FYNNEI. The CDR3 is 14 residues long. Trimming took 4 bases from V and 3 from J, leaving 12 bases between them. The CDR3 loop reads CASSARLSDTEAFF. Written as DNA, the CDR3 is TGTGCCAGCAGTGCTCGTCTAAGTGACACTGAAGCTTTCTTT.

The rearrangement uses TRBV28 and TRBJ1-2, with TRBD1 matching 7 bases. Germline V lookup: CDR1 MDHEN, CDR2 SYDVKM. This CDR3 has 12 amino acids. The ends lost 6 bases at V and 4 bases at J; junction bases unmatched: 2. As DNA, the CDR3 is TGTGCCAGCAGGGGACAGCTCTATGGCTACACCTTC. It translates to CASRGQLYGYTF.

The V gene is TRBV5-1, the J gene TRBJ2-7, with 9 bases fitting TRBD1. CDR1 and CDR2 from the germline V gene are SGHRS and YFSETQ. The CDR3 extends over 15 amino acids. The trim removed 5 bases at V and 0 bases at J, leaving 6 bases unmatched. The CDR3, as DNA: TGCGCCAGCAGACGAACAGGGGGCAGCTCCTACGAGCAGTACTTC. Translating it yields CASRRTGGSSYEQYF.

The chain carries TRBV6-1 and TRBJ1-5; no definite D call. With 3 bases removed from V and 6 bases from J, the gap between germline ends came to 12 bases. The germline V gene has CDR1 MNHNS and CDR2 SASEGT. The CDR3 covers 14 residues. CDR3 residues: CASSDQVIGQPQHF. The DNA of the CDR3 is TGTGCCAGCAGTGATCAGGTGATTGGTCAGCCCCAGCATTTT.

Concerning this clone itself: Other nucleotide sequences in the sample specify the same CDR3. CDR3 DNA sequence: TGTGCCAGCAGCTTATCCAGGGGCAATGAGCAGTTCTTC. Translation gives CASSLSRGNEQFF. This chain joins TRBV7-9 and TRBJ2-1; maybe TRBD1 (6 bases). V lost 2 bases, J lost 6 bases, and 8 bases lay in between. Germline-derived CDR1 and CDR2 are SEHNR and FQNEAQ (reference sequence). This CDR3 region has 13 residues. The whole variable domain, filled in from reference TRBV7-9 and TRBJ2-1, reads DTGVSQNPRHKITKRGQNVTFRCDPISEHNRLYWYRQTLGQGPEFLTYFQNEAQLEKSRLLSDRFSAERPKGSFSTLEIQRTEQGDSAMYLCASSLSRGNEQFFGPGTRLTVL.